The 29 T cell receptor beta chains presented below share a single source sample, sequenced in a study of cytomegalovirus exposure and HLA in healthy donors. Primers for the PCR totalled 60 Vbeta and 13 Jbeta. Some clones are missing from TCRdb's copy, which holds only in-frame ones; the method was immunoSEQ multiplex PCR. The sample lists more than 200,000 clones, about 80% seen once, with 1.8% in the top ten. Sequencing was done on a sample of PBMCs. These receptor sequences come from a male donor in good health and CMV-seronegative.

The DNA of the CDR3 is TGTGCCAGCAGCGCGGGGACTAGCGGGGTTTACGAGCAGTACTTC. This encodes CASSAGTSGVYEQYF. This chain connects TRBV11-1 to TRBJ2-7; the match to TRBD2 covers 13 bases. Germline CDR1 is SGHAT and CDR2 is FQDESV (reference sequence). Losses at the gene ends were 5 bases for V and 4 bases for J; bases not matched to a gene: 5. The CDR3 consists of 15 residues.

The chain couples TRBV19 to TRBJ1-5, with TRBD1 matching 10 bases. V shed 5 bases and J 5 bases; nucleotides not matched to a gene: 3. CDR1 and CDR2 from the germline V gene are LNHDA and SQIVND (reference sequence). CDR3 length: 14 amino acids. The CDR3 nucleotides read TGTGCCAGTAGTGGGGACAGGGGCTATCAGCCCCAGCATTTT. Its translation is CASSGDRGYQPQHF.

J is TRBJ2-7 and V is TRBV2; D ambiguous. Trimming stripped 5 bases from V and 6 bases from J, with 8 bases between. Germline-derived CDR1 and CDR2 are SNHLY and FYNNEI. This CDR3 has 11 amino acids. The chain's CDR3 is CASSYSGEQYF. Written as DNA, the CDR3 is TGTGCCAGCAGTTACTCTGGCGAGCAGTACTTC. Complete variable domain (other parts from reference TRBV2 and TRBJ2-7): EPEVTQTPSHQVTQMGQEVILRCVPISNHLYFYWYRQILGQKVEFLVSFYNNEISEKSEIFDDQFSVERPDGSNFTLKIRSTKLEDSAMYFCASSYSGEQYFGPGTRLTVT.

The chain joins TRBV27 to TRBJ2-1; 7 nucleotides match TRBD1. Germline V gives CDR1 MNHEY, CDR2 SMNVEV (reference sequence). V gave up 6 bases and J gave up 8 bases; unmatched junction bases: 1. The CDR3 extends over 11 amino acids. For the CDR3, the DNA is TGTGCCAGCAGCCAGGGGGATGAGCAGTTCTTC. Encoded protein: CASSQGDEQFF.

This clone came up a few times. J is TRBJ1-1 and V is TRBV30, with a weak D call TRBD1 (6 bases). Germline CDR1 and CDR2: GTSNPN and SVGIG (reference sequence). The CDR3 has 15 amino acids. The V end was cut by 0 bases, the J end by 5 bases, with 16 bases between. The DNA of the CDR3 is TGTGCCTGGAGTGTGGTAGCGGGGGCGACGACTGAAGCTTTCTTT. Translation gives CAWSVVAGATTEAFF.

The chain carries TRBV5-1 and TRBJ1-1; a weak D match, TRBD1 (6 bases). The ends were cut back, 0 bases at V and 5 bases at J, with 20 bases in the middle. Germline assignment: CDR1 SGHRS and CDR2 YFSETQ. This CDR3 has 17 amino acids. The CDR3 region is CASSLEGGAGAWTEAFF. The CDR3 region has the DNA TGCGCCAGCAGCTTGGAGGGGGGGGCAGGGGCATGGACTGAAGCTTTCTTT.

This clone is a singleton in its sample. The chain recombines TRBV4-3 with TRBJ2-7; 12 bases agree with TRBD2. J was trimmed by 4 bases and V by 4 bases; bases with no gene match: 14. Germline V gene lookup returns CDR1 LGHNA and CDR2 YSLEER. The CDR3 has 18 residues. The CDR3 bases are TGCGCCAGCAGCCCCAGAACTAGCGGGGGGACTCGCGCGTACGAGCAGTACTTC. It yields the protein CASSPRTSGGTRAYEQYF.

The rearrangement links TRBV4-3 to TRBJ1-1; no definite D call. CDR1 is LGHNA, CDR2 YSLEER, per germline. This CDR3 region has 14 residues. The germline V and J ends were trimmed by 0 bases and 4 bases, with 9 bases remaining between them. The CDR3 coding sequence is TGCGCCAGCAGCCAAGATCTAGAGGGCACTGAAGCTTTCTTT. Amino acids: CASSQDLEGTEAFF.

V is TRBV28 and J is TRBJ2-2; 7 nucleotides line up with TRBD2. The CDR3 sequence is 17 residues long. Germline CDR1 reads MDHEN; CDR2 reads SYDVKM. Losses at the gene ends were 6 bases for V and 2 bases for J; bases not matched to a gene: 12. In nucleotides, the CDR3 is TGTGCCAGCAGCCCTTGGGGGGAGGGGAAAAACACCGGGGAGCTGTTTTTT. It is translated as CASSPWGEGKNTGELFF.

The J gene is TRBJ1-4, the V gene TRBV30, with D possibly matching TRBD1 (5 bases). The germline V gene has CDR1 GTSNPN and CDR2 SVGIG (reference sequence). V gave up 3 bases and J gave up 4 bases, with 9 bases separating them. CDR3 length: 13 residues. The CDR3 here is CAWSQDSNEKLFF. The CDR3 DNA reads TGTGCCTGGAGCCAAGACAGTAATGAAAAACTGTTTTTT.

The chain carries TRBV7-2 and TRBJ1-5; D remains ambiguous. CDR3 size: 14 residues. V was clipped by 6 bases and J by 0 bases, with 9 bases between them. Germline V lookup: CDR1 SGHTA, CDR2 FQGNSA. This chain's CDR3 is CASRIDYSNQPQHF. DNA of the CDR3: TGTGCCAGCAGAATCGACTATAGCAATCAGCCCCAGCATTTT.

This clone appeared a single time. The V gene is TRBV6-5, the J gene TRBJ1-5; 9 bases are shared with TRBD1. V shed 5 bases, J shed 5 bases, and the junction held 4 bases outside the gene matches. This CDR3 is built from 14 residues. Germline V gives CDR1 MNHEY, CDR2 SVGAGI. The CDR3 loop reads CASSLTGGYQPQHF. The CDR3 bases are TGTGCCAGCAGTCTCACAGGGGGCTATCAGCCCCAGCATTTT.

The chain links TRBV7-9 to TRBJ2-3; D is unclear. CDR3 length: 13 amino acids. Deletions cut 1 base from V and 5 bases from J, with 7 bases between. From germline, CDR1 is SEHNR and CDR2 FQNEAQ (reference sequence). The CDR3 DNA sequence: TGTGCCAGCAGCTTAGTTTCGGGAGATACGCAGTATTTT. Its translation is CASSLVSGDTQYF. Combining the CDR3 with reference TRBV7-9 and TRBJ2-3 gives the whole variable domain DTGVSQNPRHKITKRGQNVTFRCDPISEHNRLYWYRQTLGQGPEFLTYFQNEAQLEKSRLLSDRFSAERPKGSFSTLEIQRTEQGDSAMYLCASSLVSGDTQYFGPGTRLTVL.

This clone was recorded only once. The chain couples TRBV7-2 to TRBJ1-5; D is possibly TRBD1 (5 bases). CDR1 and CDR2 from the germline V gene are SGHTA and FQGNSA. With 2 bases removed from V and 6 bases from J, the gap between germline ends came to 14 bases. The CDR3 covers 15 residues. The DNA of the CDR3 is TGTGCCAGCAGCTTATCGCGGGGGACGGGTCAGCCCCAGCATTTT. It yields the protein CASSLSRGTGQPQHF.

The chain combines TRBV5-1 with TRBJ2-7; D ambiguous. The CDR3 runs to 11 residues. Looked up from germline, CDR1 is SGHRS and CDR2 is YFSETQ. V gave up 5 bases and J gave up 6 bases, with 9 bases separating them. DNA of the CDR3: TGCGCCAGCAGGCAGGAAAGCGAGCAGTACTTC. Translated, it gives CASRQESEQYF.

This chain joins TRBV6-6 and TRBJ2-3, with D possibly TRBD1 on 5 matching bases. The V end was cut by 7 bases, the J end by 0 bases, with 8 bases between. This CDR3 spans 13 amino acids. CDR1 is MNHNY, CDR2 SVGAGI, per germline (reference sequence). DNA for the CDR3: TGTGCCAGCACACCAGGGAGCACAGATACGCAGTATTTT. Its translation: CASTPGSTDTQYF.

This rearrangement joins TRBV30 to TRBJ1-2, with D unresolved. The CDR3 sequence is 14 residues long. V lost 1 base and J 8 bases, leaving 17 bases between the germline ends. Germline lookup yields CDR1 GTSNPN and CDR2 SVGIG (reference sequence). Here the CDR3 DNA reads TGTGCCTGGAGTGCCTTTGGACTCCTTTCGGGCTACACCTTC. This translates into CAWSAFGLLSGYTF.

This sequence joins TRBV27 and TRBJ2-1, with 9 bases lining up with TRBD2. Germline assignment: CDR1 MNHEY and CDR2 SMNVEV (reference sequence). The CDR3 loop spans 17 amino acids. After removal of 6 bases from V and 3 bases from J, the junction contained 12 bases not matched to a gene. CDR3 DNA sequence: TGTGCCAGCAGCCATTTTAGCGGGAGCGAACACTACAATGAGCAGTTCTTC. Translating gives CASSHFSGSEHYNEQFF.

This chain's CDR3 is CASSSSGGPVDEQYF. The CDR3 coding sequence is TGCGCCAGCAGCTCATCCGGGGGGCCCGTCGACGAGCAGTACTTC. The gene calls are TRBV5-1 and TRBJ2-7; a weak D match, TRBD2 (7 bases). Trimming removed 3 bases at V and 5 bases at J, with 18 bases between. The CDR3 spans 15 residues. Germline V gene sequence: CDR1 SGHRS, CDR2 YFSETQ.

The chain joins TRBV4-3 to TRBJ2-3; 7 bases align to TRBD2. The germline V gene encodes CDR1 LGHNA and CDR2 YSLEER. Trimming removed 0 bases from V and 4 bases from J; junction bases left unmatched: 13. This CDR3 spans 18 amino acids. Here the CDR3 DNA reads TGCGCCAGCAGCCAAGAACGGGGGGTGGGCCGAACCGCAGATACGCAGTATTTT. As protein: CASSQERGVGRTADTQYF.

The chain combines TRBV19 with TRBJ2-7, with TRBD2 as a possible D gene (5 bases). Looked up from germline, CDR1 is LNHDA and CDR2 is SQIVND (reference sequence). Trimming removed 8 bases at V and 2 bases at J, with 16 bases between. The CDR3 consists of 14 residues. The CDR3 nucleotides are TGTGCCAGTCAAGACCCCGGAGGTACCTACGAGCAGTACTTC. It specifies CASQDPGGTYEQYF.

On this clone itself: One junction end does not reproduce the germline sequence, and a read error may be involved. The V call is TRBV7-9, the J call TRBJ2-3; the match to TRBD2 covers 9 bases. Germline V gene data show CDR1 as SEHNR and CDR2 as FQNEAQ (reference sequence). The CDR3 has 15 amino acids. The CDR3 bases are TGTTCCAGCAGCAAGACTAGCGGAAACACAGATACGCAGTATTTT. Amino acid sequence: CSSSKTSGNTDTQYF.

The genes are TRBV6-1 and TRBJ1-2, with unresolved D. Germline V gene lookup returns CDR1 MNHNS and CDR2 SASEGT. Trimming cost V 1 base and J 0 bases, with 9 bases left between them. The CDR3 contains 15 residues. The CDR3 protein is CASSEVSQANYGYTF. In nucleotides, the CDR3 is TGTGCCAGCAGTGAAGTGAGTCAGGCTAACTATGGCTACACCTTC.

As to this clone: Other DNA sequences in the sample encode the same CDR3. Written as DNA, the CDR3 is TGTGCCAGCAGCAGATGGGACAGTAGGAACACTGAAGCTTTCTTT. Translation gives CASSRWDSRNTEAFF. V gene TRBV9 combines with J gene TRBJ1-1; TRBD1 aligns across 7 bases. Germline CDR1 reads SGDLS; CDR2 reads YYNGEE. V dropped 4 bases and J dropped 1; count of bases not matched to a gene: 7. CDR3 length equals 15 residues.

The chain is built from TRBV10-2 and TRBJ1-1; D perhaps matches TRBD1 (6 bases). CDR1 is WSHSY, CDR2 SAAADI, per germline. V was shortened by 3 bases and J by 0 bases, with 11 bases between the two germline ends. This CDR3 comprises 15 residues. In nucleotides, the CDR3 is TGCGCCAGCAGTGATCCAGGGGCCATGAACACTGAAGCTTTCTTT. It is translated as CASSDPGAMNTEAFF.

The V and J genes are TRBV4-3 and TRBJ2-7; the match to TRBD1 covers 7 bases. Germline values: CDR1 LGHNA, CDR2 YSLEER. There are 14 residues in the CDR3. V shed 5 bases, J shed 2 bases, and the junction held 6 bases outside the gene matches. The DNA for the CDR3 is TGCGCCAGCAGCTTCGCGGACAGGACCTACGAGCAGTACTTC. Amino acids: CASSFADRTYEQYF.

The V gene is TRBV2, the J gene TRBJ1-2; 10 nucleotides match TRBD1. V dropped 0 bases and J dropped 8; count of bases not matched to a gene: 6. CDR1 and CDR2 from the germline V gene are SNHLY and FYNNEI. The CDR3 spans 15 residues. In DNA form, the CDR3 reads TGTGCCAGCAGTGAAGCCCGGACAGGGGGAACAGGCTACACCTTC. Protein sequence: CASSEARTGGTGYTF.

The chain recombines TRBV4-1 with TRBJ2-5; 9 bases fit TRBD2. The J call may not be correct, given that the DNA end is closer to TRBJ2-7. The CDR3 contains 20 residues. Germline CDR1 MGHRA, CDR2 YSYEKL. CDR3 DNA sequence: TGCGCCAGCAGCCAAGATTCCCAGCGGGAGGCCGGTTTACCCTTCTACGAGCAGTACTTC. As protein: CASSQDSQREAGLPFYEQYF.

CDR3 DNA sequence: TGCGCCAGCAGCCCCCCGACAGACTCCTACAATGAGCAGTTCTTC. This codes for CASSPPTDSYNEQFF. The V gene is TRBV5-1, the J gene TRBJ2-1; maybe TRBD1 (5 bases). CDR1 and CDR2 (germline): SGHRS, YFSETQ. The CDR3 runs to 15 residues. Trimming shortened V by 4 bases and J by 0 bases, and 11 bases separated the two germline ends.